Listed below are T cell receptor beta chains from one sample, sequenced in a study of sequential checkpoint blockade in melanoma. Some clones are missing from TCRdb's copy, which holds only in-frame ones; the method was immunoSEQ multiplex PCR. The sample carries 9,500 to 15,000 clones, approximately 27% recorded once. The sample in question was tumor tissue (inferred from file names), obtained from a patient given nivolumab and ipilimumab in sequence. The receptors were gathered from a human donor with melanoma. Each CDR3 is given with its conserved first and last residue. Each record gives: D gene, V gene, clone size, J gene, CDR3 DNA, CDR3 protein. A D gene is named only where the DNA matches it firmly. Not all rows give a size; the values are once, few, many and, for expanded clones, a class.

D: .
V: TRBV7-6
size: .
J: TRBJ1-1
DNA: TGTGCCAGCAGCTTAGGAGTAACGGGGGACATTTTGAACACTGAAGCTTTCTTT
CDR3: CASSLGVTGDILNTEAFF

D: .
V: TRBV6-8
size: .
J: TRBJ2-3
DNA: TGTGCCAGCAGTTACGGGCAGGGCAACACGCAGTATTTT
CDR3: CASSYGQGNTQYF

D: TRBD2
V: TRBV5-1
size: .
J: TRBJ2-4
DNA: TGCGCCAGCAGCCTATGGACTAGCGGGGGGAGAGAAAACATTCAGTACTTC
CDR3: CASSLWTSGGRENIQYF

D: .
V: TRBV28
size: .
J: TRBJ1-1
DNA: TGTGCCAGCAGTTTAATCCAGAGGAACACTGAAGCTTTCTTT
CDR3: CASSLIQRNTEAFF

D: .
V: TRBV10-3
size: .
J: TRBJ1-1
DNA: TGTGCCATCAGTGAGACACAGGGTACCACTGAAGCTTTCTTT
CDR3: CAISETQGTTEAFF

D: TRBD1
V: TRBV4-1
size: few
J: TRBJ2-3
DNA: TGCGCCAGCAGCCAAACAGGGGGCTGGGGCACAGATACGCAGTATTTT
CDR3: CASSQTGGWGTDTQYF

D: .
V: TRBV29-1
size: .
J: TRBJ1-1
DNA: TGCAGCGTTCGACTGAACACTGAAGCTTTCTTT
CDR3: CSVRLNTEAFF

D: .
V: TRBV15
size: once
J: TRBJ2-1
DNA: TGTGCCACCAGTTGGCCGGTCGCAGGGGCGAACAATGAGCAGTTCTTC
CDR3: CATSWPVAGANNEQFF

D: .
V: TRBV9
size: many
J: TRBJ2-1
DNA: TGTGCCAGCAGCGTAAGTAATACTAATTACAATGAGCAGTTCTTC
CDR3: CASSVSNTNYNEQFF

D: TRBD1
V: TRBV10-1
size: .
J: TRBJ2-1
DNA: TGCGCCAGCAGTGAAGGGACAGGGCCGTACAATGAGCAGTTCTTC
CDR3: CASSEGTGPYNEQFF

D: .
V: TRBV19
size: .
J: TRBJ2-7
DNA: TGTGCCAGTAGTATAGAATCGAGCTACGAGCAGTACTTC
CDR3: CASSIESSYEQYF

D: .
V: TRBV11-3
size: .
J: TRBJ2-5
DNA: TGTGCCAGCAGCTTTCGGCTCTCGGTGAAGGGCCAAGAGACCCAGTACTTC
CDR3: CASSFRLSVKGQETQYF

D: .
V: TRBV11-3
size: .
J: TRBJ1-6
DNA: TGTGCCAGCGCGATCGGGAAGAGCTCCTATAATTCACCCCTCCACTTT
CDR3: CASAIGKSSYNSPLHF

D: TRBD1
V: TRBV11-3
size: many
J: TRBJ1-5
DNA: TGTGCCAGCAGCCTTCACCGGGACAGGCTTAATCAGCCCCAGCATTTT
CDR3: CASSLHRDRLNQPQHF

D: .
V: TRBV12-5
size: few
J: TRBJ1-2
DNA: TGTGCCAGCAAAGAAAGAGGCCTAAACTATGGCTACACCTTC
CDR3: CASKERGLNYGYTF

D: TRBD1
V: TRBV5-1
size: .
J: TRBJ2-4
DNA: TGCGCCAGCAGCTGGACAGGGGCGAGAGCCAAAAACATTCAGTACTTC
CDR3: CASSWTGARAKNIQYF

D: TRBD1
V: TRBV11-1
size: many
J: TRBJ1-4
DNA: TGTGCCAGCAGCTTGGGACAGCTTAATGAAAAACTGTTTTTT
CDR3: CASSLGQLNEKLFF

D: .
V: TRBV6-8
size: .
J: TRBJ2-6
DNA: TGTGCCAGCAGACTATGGGGGATCGACTCTGGGGCCAACGTCCTGACTTTC
CDR3: CASRLWGIDSGANVLTF

D: .
V: TRBV18
size: .
J: TRBJ2-3
DNA: TGTGCCAGCTCACCCTCATACTCCACAGATACGCAGTATTTT
CDR3: CASSPSYSTDTQYF

D: .
V: TRBV19
size: .
J: TRBJ1-1
DNA: TGTGCCAGTAGTATAGTGACGGACGGTACGAACACTGAAGCTTTCTTT
CDR3: CASSIVTDGTNTEAFF

D: TRBD1
V: TRBV28
size: medium-sized
J: TRBJ1-2
DNA: TGTGCCAGCAGGGCAACAGGGGTATATGGCTACACCTTC
CDR3: CASRATGVYGYTF

D: .
V: TRBV6-8
size: few
J: TRBJ1-1
DNA: TGTGCCAGCAGTAGTAGGGGTGTGGCTGAAGCTTTCTTT
CDR3: CASSSRGVAEAFF